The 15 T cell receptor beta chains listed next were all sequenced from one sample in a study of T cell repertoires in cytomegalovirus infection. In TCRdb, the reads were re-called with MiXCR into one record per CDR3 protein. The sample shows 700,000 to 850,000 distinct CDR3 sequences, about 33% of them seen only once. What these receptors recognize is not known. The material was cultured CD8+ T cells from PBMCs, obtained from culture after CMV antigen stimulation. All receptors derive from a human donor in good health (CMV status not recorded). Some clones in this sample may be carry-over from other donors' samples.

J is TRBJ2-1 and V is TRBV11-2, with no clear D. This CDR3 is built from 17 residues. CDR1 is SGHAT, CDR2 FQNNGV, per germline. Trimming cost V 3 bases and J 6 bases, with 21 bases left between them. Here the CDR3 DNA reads TGTGCCAGCAGCTTTTTAGGCTACGGGCTAGATCGCAATGAGCAGTTCTTC. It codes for CASSFLGYGLDRNEQFF.

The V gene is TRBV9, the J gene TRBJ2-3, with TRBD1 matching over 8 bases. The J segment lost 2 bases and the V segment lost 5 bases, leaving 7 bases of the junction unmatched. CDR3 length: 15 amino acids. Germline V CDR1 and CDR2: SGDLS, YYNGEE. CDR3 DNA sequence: TGTGCCAGCAGTCGAACAGGGGGATTCACAGATACGCAGTATTTT. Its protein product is CASSRTGGFTDTQYF.

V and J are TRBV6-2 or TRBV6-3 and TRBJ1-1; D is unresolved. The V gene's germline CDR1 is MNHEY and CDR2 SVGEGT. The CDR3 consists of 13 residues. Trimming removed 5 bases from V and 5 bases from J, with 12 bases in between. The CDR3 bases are TGTGCCAGCAGTGACCCTGGCTGGACTGAAGCTTTCTTT. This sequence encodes CASSDPGWTEAFF.

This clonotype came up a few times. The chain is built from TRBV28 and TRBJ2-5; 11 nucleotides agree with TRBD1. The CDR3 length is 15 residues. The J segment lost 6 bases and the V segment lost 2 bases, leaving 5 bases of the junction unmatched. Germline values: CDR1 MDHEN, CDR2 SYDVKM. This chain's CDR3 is CASSLTGTGGKTQYF. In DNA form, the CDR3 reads TGTGCCAGCAGTTTAACCGGGACAGGGGGAAAGACCCAGTACTTC. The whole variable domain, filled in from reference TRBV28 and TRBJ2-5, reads DVKVTQSSRYLVKRTGEKVFLECVQDMDHENMFWYRQDPGLGLRLIYFSYDVKMKEKGDIPEGYSVSREKKERFSLILESASTNQTSMYLCASSLTGTGGKTQYFGPGTRLLVL.

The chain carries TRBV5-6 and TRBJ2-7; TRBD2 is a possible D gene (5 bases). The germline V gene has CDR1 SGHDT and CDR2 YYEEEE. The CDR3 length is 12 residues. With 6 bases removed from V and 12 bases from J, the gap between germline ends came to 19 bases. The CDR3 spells CASTWSDGGLYF. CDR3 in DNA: TGTGCCAGCACCTGGAGCGACGGAGGCTTGTACTTC.

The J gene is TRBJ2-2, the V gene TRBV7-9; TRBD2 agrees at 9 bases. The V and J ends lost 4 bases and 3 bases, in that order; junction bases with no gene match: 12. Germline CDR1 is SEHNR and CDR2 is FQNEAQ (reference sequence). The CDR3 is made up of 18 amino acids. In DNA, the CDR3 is TGTGCCAGCAGCTCCGATCCGAAGCGGACTAGCGACACCGGGGAGCTGTTTTTT. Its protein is CASSSDPKRTSDTGELFF. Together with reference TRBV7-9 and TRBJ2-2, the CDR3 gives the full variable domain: DTGVSQNPRHKITKRGQNVTFRCDPISEHNRLYWYRQTLGQGPEFLTYFQNEAQLEKSRLLSDRFSAERPKGSFSTLEIQRTEQGDSAMYLCASSSDPKRTSDTGELFFGEGSRLTVL.

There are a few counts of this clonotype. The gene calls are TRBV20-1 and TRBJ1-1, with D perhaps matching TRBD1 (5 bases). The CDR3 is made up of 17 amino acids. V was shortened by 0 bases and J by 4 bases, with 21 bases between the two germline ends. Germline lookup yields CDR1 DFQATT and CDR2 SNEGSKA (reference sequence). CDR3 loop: CSARDRAAGFMVTEAFF. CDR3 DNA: TGCAGTGCTAGAGATAGGGCGGCAGGGTTTATGGTCACTGAAGCTTTCTTT.

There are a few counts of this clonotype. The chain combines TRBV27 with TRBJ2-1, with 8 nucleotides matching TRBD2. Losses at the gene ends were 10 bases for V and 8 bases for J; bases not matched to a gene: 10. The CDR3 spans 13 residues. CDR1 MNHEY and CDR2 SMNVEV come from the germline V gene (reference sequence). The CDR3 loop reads CATTGLDPYEQFF. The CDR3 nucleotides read TGTGCCACCACGGGACTAGACCCCTATGAGCAGTTCTTC.

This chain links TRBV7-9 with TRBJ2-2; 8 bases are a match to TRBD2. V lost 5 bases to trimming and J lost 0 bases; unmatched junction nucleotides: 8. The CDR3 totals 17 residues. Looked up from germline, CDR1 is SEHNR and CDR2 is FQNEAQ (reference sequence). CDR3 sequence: CASSLPAGLANTGELFF. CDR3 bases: TGTGCCAGCAGCCTACCCGCGGGACTAGCGAACACCGGGGAGCTGTTTTTT.

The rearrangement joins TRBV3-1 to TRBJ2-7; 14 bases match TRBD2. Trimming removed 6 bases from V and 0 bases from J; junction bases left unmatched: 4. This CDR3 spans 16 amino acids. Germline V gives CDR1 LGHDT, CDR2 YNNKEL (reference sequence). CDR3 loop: CASSGTSGGNSYEQYV. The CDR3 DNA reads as TGTGCCAGCAGTGGGACTAGCGGGGGCAACTCCTACGAGCAGTACGTC.

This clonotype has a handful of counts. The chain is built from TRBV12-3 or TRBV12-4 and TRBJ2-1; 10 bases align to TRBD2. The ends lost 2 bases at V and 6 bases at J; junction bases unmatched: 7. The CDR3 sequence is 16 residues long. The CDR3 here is CASSLLLAGPPNEQFF. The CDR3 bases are TGTGCCAGCAGTTTATTACTAGCGGGGCCTCCCAATGAGCAGTTCTTC.

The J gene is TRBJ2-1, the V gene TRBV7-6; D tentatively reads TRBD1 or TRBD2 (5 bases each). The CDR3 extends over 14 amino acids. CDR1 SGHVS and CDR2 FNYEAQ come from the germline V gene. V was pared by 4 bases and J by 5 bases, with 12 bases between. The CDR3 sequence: CASSSGATHNEQFF. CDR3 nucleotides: TGTGCCAGCAGCTCCGGGGCCACTCACAATGAGCAGTTCTTC.

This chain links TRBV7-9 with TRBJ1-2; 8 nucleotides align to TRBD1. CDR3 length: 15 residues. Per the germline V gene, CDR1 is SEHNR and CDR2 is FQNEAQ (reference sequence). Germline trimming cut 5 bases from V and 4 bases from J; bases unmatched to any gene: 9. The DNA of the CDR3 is TGTGCCAGCAGCCCCACAGGGGGTGGGGGCTATGGCTACACCTTC. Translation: CASSPTGGGGYGYTF.

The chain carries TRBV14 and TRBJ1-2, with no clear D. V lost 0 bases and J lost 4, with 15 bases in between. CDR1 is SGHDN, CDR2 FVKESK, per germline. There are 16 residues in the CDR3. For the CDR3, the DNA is TGTGCCAGCAGCCAAGAATGGCTCAGCGAGGTCTATGGCTACACCTTC. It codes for CASSQEWLSEVYGYTF.

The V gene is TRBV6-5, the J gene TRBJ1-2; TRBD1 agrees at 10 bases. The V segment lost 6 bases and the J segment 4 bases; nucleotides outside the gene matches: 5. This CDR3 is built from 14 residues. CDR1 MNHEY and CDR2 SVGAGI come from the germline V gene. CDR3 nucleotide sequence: TGTGCCAGCAGGTCCGGGACAGGGGCCTATGGCTACACCTTC. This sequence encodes CASRSGTGAYGYTF.